This T cell receptor (beta chain) was captured in a study of cytomegalovirus exposure and HLA in healthy donors. Study background: Earlier results showed roughly 120 million unique TCR beta sequences derived from approximately 180 million T cells. Study-level findings and limits: Earlier analysis yielded a pattern in which most TCR beta V segments were productive about 90% or about 30% of the time. Presence/absence comparisons presumed near-even sequencing depth among donors. In the analysis, some V segments, TRBV6-2 and TRBV6-3 included, were excluded as indistinguishable.

Primers for the PCR totalled 60 Vbeta and 13 Jbeta. Sequenced by immunoSEQ multiplex PCR; TCRdb stores in-frame clones only, minus some. The sample lists 150,000 to 160,000 clones, around 82% occurring once. This clone was found once. Its cognate antigen is unknown. The CDR3 runs 12 residues. Germline CDR1 is MNHEY and CDR2 is SVGAGI. Trimming removed 9 bases at V and 3 bases at J, with 9 bases between. The sample taken for sequencing was PBMCs. This clonotype was obtained from a woman aged 40 to 50 in good health and CMV-seropositive. The chain has TRBV6-5 and TRBJ1-3, with D unclear. The CDR3 coding sequence is TGTGCCAGTCGCGGAAGTGGAAACACCATATATTTT. Amino acids: CASRGSGNTIYF.